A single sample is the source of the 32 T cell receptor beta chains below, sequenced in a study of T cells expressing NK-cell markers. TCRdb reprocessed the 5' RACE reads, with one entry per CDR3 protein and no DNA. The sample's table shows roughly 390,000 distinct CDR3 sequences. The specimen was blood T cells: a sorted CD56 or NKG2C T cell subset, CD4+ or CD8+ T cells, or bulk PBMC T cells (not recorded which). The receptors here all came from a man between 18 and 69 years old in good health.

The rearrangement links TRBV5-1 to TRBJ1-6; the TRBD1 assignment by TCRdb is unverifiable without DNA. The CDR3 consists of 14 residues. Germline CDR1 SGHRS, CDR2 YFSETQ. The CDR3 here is CASNKGTVNSPLHF.

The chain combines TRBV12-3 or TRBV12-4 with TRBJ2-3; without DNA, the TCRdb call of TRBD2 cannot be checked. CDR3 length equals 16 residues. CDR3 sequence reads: CASRRPGTSVSDTQYF.

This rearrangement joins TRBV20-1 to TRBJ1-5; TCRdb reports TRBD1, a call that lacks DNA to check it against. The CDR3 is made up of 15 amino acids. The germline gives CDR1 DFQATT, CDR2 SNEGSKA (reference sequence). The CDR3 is CSASVAWGTDQPQHF.

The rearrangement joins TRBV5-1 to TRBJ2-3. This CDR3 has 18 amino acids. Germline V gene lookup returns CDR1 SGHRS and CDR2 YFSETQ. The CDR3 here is CASSLADVWRRGTDTQYF.

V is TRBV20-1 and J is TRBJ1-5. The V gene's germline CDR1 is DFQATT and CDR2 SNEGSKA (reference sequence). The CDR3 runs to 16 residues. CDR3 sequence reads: CSAREGGGYSNQPQHF.

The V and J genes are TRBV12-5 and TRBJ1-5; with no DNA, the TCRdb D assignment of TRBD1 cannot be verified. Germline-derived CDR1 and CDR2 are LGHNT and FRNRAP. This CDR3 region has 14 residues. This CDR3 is CASGVTGEHQPQHF.

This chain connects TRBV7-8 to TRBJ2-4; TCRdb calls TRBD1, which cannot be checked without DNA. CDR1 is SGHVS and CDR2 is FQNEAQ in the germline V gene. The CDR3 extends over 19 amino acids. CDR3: CASSLSWRSTLLAKNIQYF.

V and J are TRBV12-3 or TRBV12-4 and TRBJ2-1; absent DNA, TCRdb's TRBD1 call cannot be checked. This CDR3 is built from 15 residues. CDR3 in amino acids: CASSFSYGQYNEQFF.

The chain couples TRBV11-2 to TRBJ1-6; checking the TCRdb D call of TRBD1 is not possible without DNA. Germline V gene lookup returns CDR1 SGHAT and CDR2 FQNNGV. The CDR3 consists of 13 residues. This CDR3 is CASSLRTVEPLHF.

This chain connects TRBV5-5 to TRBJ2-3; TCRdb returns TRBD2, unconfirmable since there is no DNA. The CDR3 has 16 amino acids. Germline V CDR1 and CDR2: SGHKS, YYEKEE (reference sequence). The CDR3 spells CASSFSGSPPGDTQYF.

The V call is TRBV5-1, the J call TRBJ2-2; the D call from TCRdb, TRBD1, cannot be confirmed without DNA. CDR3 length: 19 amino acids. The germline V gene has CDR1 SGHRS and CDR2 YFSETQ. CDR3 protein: CASSLVGSGAAGYTGELFF.

The CDR3 reads CASTSYGYGYTF. The V and J genes are TRBV6-6 and TRBJ1-2. The CDR3 contains 12 residues. Per the germline V gene, CDR1 is MNHNY and CDR2 is SVGAGI (reference sequence).

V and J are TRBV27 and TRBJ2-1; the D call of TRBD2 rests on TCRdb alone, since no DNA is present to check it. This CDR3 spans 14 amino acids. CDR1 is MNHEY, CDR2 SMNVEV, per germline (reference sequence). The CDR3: CASGPTWWENEQFF.

CDR3 in amino acids: CASGLVRTGGNQPQHF. The V gene is TRBV12-5, the J gene TRBJ1-5; TCRdb indicates TRBD1, and absent DNA this call remains unverified. Germline CDR1 LGHNT, CDR2 FRNRAP. The CDR3 loop spans 16 amino acids.

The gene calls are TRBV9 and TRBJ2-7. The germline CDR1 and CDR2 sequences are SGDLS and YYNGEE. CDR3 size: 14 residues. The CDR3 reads CASSPERSSYEQYF. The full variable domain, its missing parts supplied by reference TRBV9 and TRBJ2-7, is DSGVTQTPKHLITATGQRVTLRCSPRSGDLSVYWYQQSLDQGLQFLIQYYNGEERAKGNILERFSAQQFPDLHSELNLSSLELGDSALYFCASSPERSSYEQYFGPGTRLTVT.

CDR3 region: CASSLRSGLKETQYF. V gene TRBV13 combines with J gene TRBJ2-5; the D call from TCRdb, TRBD2, cannot be confirmed without DNA. CDR3 length equals 15 residues. CDR1 is PRHDT and CDR2 is FYEKMQ in the germline V gene (reference sequence).

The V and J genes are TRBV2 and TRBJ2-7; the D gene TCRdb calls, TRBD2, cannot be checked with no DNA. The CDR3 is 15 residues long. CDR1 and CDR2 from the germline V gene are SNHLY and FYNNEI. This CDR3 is CASSEEGLGLSEQYF. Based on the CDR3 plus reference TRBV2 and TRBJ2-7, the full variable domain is EPEVTQTPSHQVTQMGQEVILRCVPISNHLYFYWYRQILGQKVEFLVSFYNNEISEKSEIFDDQFSVERPDGSNFTLKIRSTKLEDSAMYFCASSEEGLGLSEQYFGPGTRLTVT.

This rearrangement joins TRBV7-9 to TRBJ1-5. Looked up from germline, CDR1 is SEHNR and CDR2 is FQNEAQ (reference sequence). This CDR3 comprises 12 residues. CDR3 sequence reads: CASSLDYQPQHF.

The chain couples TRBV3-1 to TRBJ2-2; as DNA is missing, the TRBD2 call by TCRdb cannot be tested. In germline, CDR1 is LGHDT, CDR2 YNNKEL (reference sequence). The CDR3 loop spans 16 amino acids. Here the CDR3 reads CASSHPGTSGTGELFF.

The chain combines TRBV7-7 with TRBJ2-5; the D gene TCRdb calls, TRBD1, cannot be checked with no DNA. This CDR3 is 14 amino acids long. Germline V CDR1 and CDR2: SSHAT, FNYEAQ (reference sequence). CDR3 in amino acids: CASSRQGPQETQYF.

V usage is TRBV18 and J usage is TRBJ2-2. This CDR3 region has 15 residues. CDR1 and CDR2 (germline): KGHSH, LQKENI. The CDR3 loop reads CASSPPRTVTGELFF.

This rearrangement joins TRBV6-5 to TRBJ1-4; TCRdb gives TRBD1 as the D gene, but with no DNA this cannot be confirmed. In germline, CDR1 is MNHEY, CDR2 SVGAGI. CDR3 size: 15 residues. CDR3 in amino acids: CASSSPTGGREKLFF.

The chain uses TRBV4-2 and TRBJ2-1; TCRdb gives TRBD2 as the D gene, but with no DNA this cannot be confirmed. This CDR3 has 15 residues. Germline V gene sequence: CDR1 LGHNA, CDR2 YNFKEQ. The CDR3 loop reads CASSQEALSYNEQFF.

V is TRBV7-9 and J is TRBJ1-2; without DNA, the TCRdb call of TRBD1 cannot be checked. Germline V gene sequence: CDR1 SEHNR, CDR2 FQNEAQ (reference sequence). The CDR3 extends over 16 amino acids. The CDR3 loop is CASSPGGGRGAYGYTF.

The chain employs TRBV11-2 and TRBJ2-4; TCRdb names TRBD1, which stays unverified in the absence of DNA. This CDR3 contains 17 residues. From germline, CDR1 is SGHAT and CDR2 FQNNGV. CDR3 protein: CASSLVSGGLTKNIQYF.

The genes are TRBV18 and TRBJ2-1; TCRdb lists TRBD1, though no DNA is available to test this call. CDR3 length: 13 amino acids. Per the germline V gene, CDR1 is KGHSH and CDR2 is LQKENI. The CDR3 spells CASSPSPVYEQFF.

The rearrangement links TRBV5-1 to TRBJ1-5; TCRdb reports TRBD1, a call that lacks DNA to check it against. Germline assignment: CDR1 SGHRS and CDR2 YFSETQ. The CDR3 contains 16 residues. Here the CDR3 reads CASSLGGGTSNQPQHF.

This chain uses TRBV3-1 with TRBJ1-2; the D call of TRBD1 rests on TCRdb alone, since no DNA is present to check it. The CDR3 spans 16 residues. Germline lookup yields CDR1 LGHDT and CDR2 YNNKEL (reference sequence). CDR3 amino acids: CASSPRGAGSSGGYTF.

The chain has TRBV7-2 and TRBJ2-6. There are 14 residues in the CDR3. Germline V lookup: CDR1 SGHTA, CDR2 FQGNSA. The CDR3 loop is CASSSEGWANVLTF. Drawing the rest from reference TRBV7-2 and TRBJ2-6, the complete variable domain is GAGVSQSPSNKVTEKGKDVELRCDPISGHTALYWYRQSLGQGLEFLIYFQGNSAPDKSGLPSDRFSAERTGGSVSTLTIQRTQQEDSAVYLCASSSEGWANVLTFGAGSRLTVL.

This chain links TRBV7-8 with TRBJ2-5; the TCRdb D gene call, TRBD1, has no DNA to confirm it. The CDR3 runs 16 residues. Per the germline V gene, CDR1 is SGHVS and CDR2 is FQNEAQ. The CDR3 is CASSLARQLRQETQYF. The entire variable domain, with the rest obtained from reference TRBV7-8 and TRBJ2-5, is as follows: GAGVSQSPRYKVAKRGQDVALRCDPISGHVSLFWYQQALGQGPEFLTYFQNEAQLDKSGLPSDRFFAERPEGSVSTLKIQRTQQEDSAVYLCASSLARQLRQETQYFGPGTRLLVL.

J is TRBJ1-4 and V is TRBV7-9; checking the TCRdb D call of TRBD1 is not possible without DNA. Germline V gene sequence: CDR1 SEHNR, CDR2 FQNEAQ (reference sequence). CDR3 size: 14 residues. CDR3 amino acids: CASSTGQGGEKLFF.

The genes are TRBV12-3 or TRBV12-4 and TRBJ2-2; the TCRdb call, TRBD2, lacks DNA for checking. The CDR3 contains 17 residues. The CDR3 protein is CASSLGAGGPGTGELFF.